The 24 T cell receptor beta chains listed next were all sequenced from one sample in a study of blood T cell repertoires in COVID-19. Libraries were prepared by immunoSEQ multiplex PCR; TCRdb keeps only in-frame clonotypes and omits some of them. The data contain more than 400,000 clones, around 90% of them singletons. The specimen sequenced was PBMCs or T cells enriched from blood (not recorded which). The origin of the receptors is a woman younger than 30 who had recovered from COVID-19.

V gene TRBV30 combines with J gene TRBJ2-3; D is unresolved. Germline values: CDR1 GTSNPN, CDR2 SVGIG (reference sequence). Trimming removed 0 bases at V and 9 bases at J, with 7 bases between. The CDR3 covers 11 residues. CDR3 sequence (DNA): TGTGCCTGGAGTGTACACGGGACGCAGTATTTT. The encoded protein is CAWSVHGTQYF.

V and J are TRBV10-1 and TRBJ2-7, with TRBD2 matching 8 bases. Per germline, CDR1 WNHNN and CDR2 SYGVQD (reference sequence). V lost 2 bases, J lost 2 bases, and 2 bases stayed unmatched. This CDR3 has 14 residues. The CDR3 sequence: CASSERTSPYEQYF. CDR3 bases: TGCGCCAGCAGTGAGAGGACTAGCCCCTACGAGCAGTACTTC.

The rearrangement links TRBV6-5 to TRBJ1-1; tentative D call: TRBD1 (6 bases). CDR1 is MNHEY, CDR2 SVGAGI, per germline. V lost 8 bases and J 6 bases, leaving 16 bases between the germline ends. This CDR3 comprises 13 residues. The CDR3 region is CASGEGGWSEAFF. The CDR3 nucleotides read TGTGCCAGCGGGGAGGGGGGGTGGTCTGAAGCTTTCTTT.

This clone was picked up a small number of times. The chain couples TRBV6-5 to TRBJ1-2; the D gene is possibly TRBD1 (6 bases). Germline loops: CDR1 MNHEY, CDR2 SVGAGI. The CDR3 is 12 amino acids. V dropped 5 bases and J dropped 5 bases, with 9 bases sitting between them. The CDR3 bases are TGTGCCAGCAGTACTACAGGGTATGGCTACACCTTC. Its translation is CASSTTGYGYTF.

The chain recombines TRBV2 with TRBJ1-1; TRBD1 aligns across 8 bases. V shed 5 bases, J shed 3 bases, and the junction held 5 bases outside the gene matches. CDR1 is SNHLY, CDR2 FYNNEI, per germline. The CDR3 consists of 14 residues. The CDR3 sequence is CASSPDRDYTEAFF. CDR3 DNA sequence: TGTGCCAGCAGTCCGGACAGGGACTACACTGAAGCTTTCTTT.

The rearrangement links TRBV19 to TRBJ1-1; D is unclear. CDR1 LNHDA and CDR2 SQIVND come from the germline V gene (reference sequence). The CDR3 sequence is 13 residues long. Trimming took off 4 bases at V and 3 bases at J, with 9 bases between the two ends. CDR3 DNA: TGTGCCAGTAGTAATATGAGGGACACTGAAGCTTTCTTT. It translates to CASSNMRDTEAFF.

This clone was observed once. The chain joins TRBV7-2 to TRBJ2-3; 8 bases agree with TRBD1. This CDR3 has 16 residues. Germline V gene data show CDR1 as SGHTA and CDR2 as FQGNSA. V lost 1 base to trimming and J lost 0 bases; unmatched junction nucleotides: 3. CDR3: CASSLDTGGSTDTQYF. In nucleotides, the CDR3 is TGTGCCAGCAGCTTAGATACAGGGGGGAGCACAGATACGCAGTATTTT.

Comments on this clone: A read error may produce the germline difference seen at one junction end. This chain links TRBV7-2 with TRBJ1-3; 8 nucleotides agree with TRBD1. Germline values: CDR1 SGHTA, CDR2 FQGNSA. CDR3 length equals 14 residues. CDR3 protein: CASSLSGTGNTIYF. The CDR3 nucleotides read TGTGCCAGCAGCTTATCCGGGACAGGAAATACCATATATTTT.

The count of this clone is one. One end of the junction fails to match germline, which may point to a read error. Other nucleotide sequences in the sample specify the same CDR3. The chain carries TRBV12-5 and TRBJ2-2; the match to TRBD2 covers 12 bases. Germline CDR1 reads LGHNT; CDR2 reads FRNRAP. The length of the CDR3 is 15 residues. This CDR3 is CASGWTSGNTGELFF. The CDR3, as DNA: TGTGCTAGTGGTTGGACTAGCGGGAACACTGGGGAGCTGTTTTTT.

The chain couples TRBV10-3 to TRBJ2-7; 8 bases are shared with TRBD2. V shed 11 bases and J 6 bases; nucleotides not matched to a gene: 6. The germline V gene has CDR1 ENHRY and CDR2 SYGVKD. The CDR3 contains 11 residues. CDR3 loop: CASGGEGEQYF. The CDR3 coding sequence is TGTGCCTCCGGGGGGGAGGGCGAGCAGTACTTC.

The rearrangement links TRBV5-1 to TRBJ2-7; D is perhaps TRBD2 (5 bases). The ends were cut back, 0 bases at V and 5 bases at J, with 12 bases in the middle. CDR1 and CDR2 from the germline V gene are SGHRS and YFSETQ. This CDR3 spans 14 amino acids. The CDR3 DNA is TGCGCCAGCAGCTTGGGAGCTCTCGGGGACGAGCAGTACTTC. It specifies CASSLGALGDEQYF.

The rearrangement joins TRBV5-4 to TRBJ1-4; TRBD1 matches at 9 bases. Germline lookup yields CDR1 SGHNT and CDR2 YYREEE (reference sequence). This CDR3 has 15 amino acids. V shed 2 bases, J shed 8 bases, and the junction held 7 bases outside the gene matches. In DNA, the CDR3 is TGTGCCAGCAGCTTACCGGGACAGGGTCGCGAAAAACTGTTTTTT. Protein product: CASSLPGQGREKLFF. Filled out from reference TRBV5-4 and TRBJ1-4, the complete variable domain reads ETGVTQSPTHLIKTRGQQVTLRCSSQSGHNTVSWYQQALGQGPQFIFQYYREEENGRGNFPPRFSGLQFPNYSSELNVNALELDDSALYLCASSLPGQGREKLFFGSGTQLSVL.

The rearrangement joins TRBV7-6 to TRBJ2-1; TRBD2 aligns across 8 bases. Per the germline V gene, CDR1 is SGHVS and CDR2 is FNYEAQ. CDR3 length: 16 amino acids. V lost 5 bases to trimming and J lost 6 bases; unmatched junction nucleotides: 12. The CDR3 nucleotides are TGTGCCAGCAGCCGGCCCCTAGCGGGTGATTCCAATGAGCAGTTCTTC. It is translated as CASSRPLAGDSNEQFF.

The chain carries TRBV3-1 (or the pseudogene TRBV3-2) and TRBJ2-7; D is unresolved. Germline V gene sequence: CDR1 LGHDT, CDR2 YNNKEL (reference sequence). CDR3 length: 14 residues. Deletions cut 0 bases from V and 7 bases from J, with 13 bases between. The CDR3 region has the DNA TGTGCCAGCAGCCAAGAAGTGACTCCTTGGGAGCAGTACTTC. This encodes CASSQEVTPWEQYF.

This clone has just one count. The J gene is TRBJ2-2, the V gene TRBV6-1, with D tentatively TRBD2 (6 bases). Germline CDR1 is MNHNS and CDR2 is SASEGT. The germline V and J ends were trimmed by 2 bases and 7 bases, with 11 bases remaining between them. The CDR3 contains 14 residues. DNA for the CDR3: TGTGCCAGCAGTGAAAAAGGGCGGGGCGGGGAGCTGTTTTTT. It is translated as CASSEKGRGGELFF.

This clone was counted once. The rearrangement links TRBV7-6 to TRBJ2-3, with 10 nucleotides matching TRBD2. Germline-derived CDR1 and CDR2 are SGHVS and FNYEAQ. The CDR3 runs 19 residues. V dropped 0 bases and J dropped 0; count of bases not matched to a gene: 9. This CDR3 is CASSLAGTSDFYSTDTQYF. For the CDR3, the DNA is TGTGCCAGCAGCTTAGCCGGGACTAGCGATTTCTATAGCACAGATACGCAGTATTTT.

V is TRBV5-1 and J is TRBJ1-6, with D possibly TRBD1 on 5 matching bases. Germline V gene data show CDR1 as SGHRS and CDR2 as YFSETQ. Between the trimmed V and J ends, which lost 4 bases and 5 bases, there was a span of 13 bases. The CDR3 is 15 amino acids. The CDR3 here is CASSPGQGHNSPLHF. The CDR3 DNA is TGCGCCAGCAGCCCCGGACAAGGCCATAATTCACCCCTCCACTTT.

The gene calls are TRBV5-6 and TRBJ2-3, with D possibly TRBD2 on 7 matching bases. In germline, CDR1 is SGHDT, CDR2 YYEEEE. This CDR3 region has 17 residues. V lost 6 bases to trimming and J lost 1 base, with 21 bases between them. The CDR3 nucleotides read TGTGCCAGCACCTCCGTAGGGGGGGACGGAGGCACAGATACGCAGTATTTT. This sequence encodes CASTSVGGDGGTDTQYF.

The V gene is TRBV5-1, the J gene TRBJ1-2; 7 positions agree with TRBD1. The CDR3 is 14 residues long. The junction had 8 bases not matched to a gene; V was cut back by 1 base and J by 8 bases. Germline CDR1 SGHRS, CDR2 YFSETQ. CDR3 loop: CASSLTTGVGGYTF. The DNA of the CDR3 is TGCGCCAGCAGCTTGACCACAGGGGTCGGAGGCTACACCTTC.

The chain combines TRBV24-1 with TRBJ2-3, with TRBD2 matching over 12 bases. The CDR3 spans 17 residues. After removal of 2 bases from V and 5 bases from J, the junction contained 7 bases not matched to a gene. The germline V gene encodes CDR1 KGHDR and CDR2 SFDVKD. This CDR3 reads CATSDSRLAGGQDTQYF. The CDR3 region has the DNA TGTGCCACCAGTGATTCCCGGCTAGCGGGGGGGCAAGATACGCAGTATTTT.

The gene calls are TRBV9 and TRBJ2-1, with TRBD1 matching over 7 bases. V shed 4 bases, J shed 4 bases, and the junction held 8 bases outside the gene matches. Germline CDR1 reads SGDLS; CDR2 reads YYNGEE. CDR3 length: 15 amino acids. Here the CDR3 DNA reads TGTGCCAGCAGCCTCGAAGGGGACAGTTACAATGAGCAGTTCTTC. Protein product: CASSLEGDSYNEQFF.

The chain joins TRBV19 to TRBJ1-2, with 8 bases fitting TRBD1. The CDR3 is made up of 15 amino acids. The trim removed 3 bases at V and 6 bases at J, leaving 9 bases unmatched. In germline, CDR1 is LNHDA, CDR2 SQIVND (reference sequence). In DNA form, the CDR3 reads TGTGCCAGTAGTATTTCAGGGGGCGCACTGGATGGCTACACCTTC. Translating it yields CASSISGGALDGYTF.

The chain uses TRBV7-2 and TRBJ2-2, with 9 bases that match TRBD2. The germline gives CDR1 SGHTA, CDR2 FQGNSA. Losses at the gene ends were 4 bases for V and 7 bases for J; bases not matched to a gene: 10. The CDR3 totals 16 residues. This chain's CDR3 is CASSSRAGGQSGELFF. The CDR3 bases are TGTGCCAGCAGCTCCCGAGCGGGGGGTCAAAGCGGGGAGCTGTTTTTT.

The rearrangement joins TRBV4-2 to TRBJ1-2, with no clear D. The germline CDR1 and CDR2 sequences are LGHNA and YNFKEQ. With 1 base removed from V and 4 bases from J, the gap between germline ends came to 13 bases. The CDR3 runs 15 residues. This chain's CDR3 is CASSQASADSYGYTF. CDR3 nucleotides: TGTGCCAGCAGCCAAGCGAGTGCGGATTCCTATGGCTACACCTTC.